What follows are 27 T cell receptor beta chains derived from one specimen sequenced in a study of somatic mutations in cytotoxic T cells in rheumatoid arthritis. Sequencing used immunoSEQ multiplex PCR; TCRdb keeps in-frame clones, though not all of them. The sample shows 30,000 to 45,000 clones, approximately 80% of them seen only once. The specimen was CD8+ T cells sorted from blood. The receptors stem from a middle-aged man in good health.

In nucleotides, the CDR3 is TGTGCAAGTCGCAGGTTGATCGGATCCGCGGGGCAGTTCTTC. This encodes CASRRLIGSAGQFF. The J gene is TRBJ2-1, the V gene TRBV12-2; the DNA was not compared with TRBD2, the D call given in the table. TRBV12-2 is a documented pseudogene. This CDR3 has 14 residues.

CDR3 bases: TGTGCCAGCAGTTCGTCGACAGGTTTCGACGAGCAGTACTTC. Its protein is CASSSSTGFDEQYF. The gene calls are TRBV27 and TRBJ2-7, with D maybe TRBD1 (6 bases). V was trimmed by 4 bases and J by 5 bases, leaving 15 bases between them. Per the germline V gene, CDR1 is MNHEY and CDR2 is SMNVEV (reference sequence). The CDR3 sequence is 14 residues long.

In its sample, this clone was seen once. This chain links TRBV6-5 with TRBJ2-1; maybe TRBD1 (6 bases). Trimming pared 0 bases from V and 4 bases from J, leaving 13 bases between. CDR1 is MNHEY, CDR2 SVGAGI, per germline. The CDR3 length is 16 residues. CDR3 in DNA: TGTGCCAGCAGTTACTCATCCAGGGGTCTATACAATGAGCAGTTCTTC. Its protein product is CASSYSSRGLYNEQFF.

The rearrangement links TRBV6-5 to TRBJ2-5; D ambiguous. The V end lost 0 bases, the J end lost 2 bases, and 10 bases lay between the germline ends. The CDR3 runs to 15 residues. The V gene's germline CDR1 is MNHEY and CDR2 SVGAGI. For the CDR3, the DNA is TGTGCCAGCAGTTACTCGCCGTCACCACAAGAGACCCAGTACTTC. This sequence encodes CASSYSPSPQETQYF.

V is TRBV28 and J is TRBJ1-5; D remains ambiguous. This CDR3 comprises 13 residues. Trimming shortened V by 8 bases and J by 6 bases, and 14 bases separated the two germline ends. Germline CDR1 MDHEN, CDR2 SYDVKM. CDR3 DNA sequence: TGTGCCAGCCGGGGAGTTGTCGGTCAGCCCCAGCATTTT. It yields the protein CASRGVVGQPQHF.

This clone was picked up one time. The chain is built from TRBV27 and TRBJ2-5; D tentatively fits TRBD1 or TRBD2 (5 bases each). The CDR3 totals 16 residues. Trimming took 2 bases from V and 2 from J, leaving 15 bases between them. Germline lookup yields CDR1 MNHEY and CDR2 SMNVEV (reference sequence). The CDR3 loop reads CASSLQGDLLQETQYF. CDR3 DNA sequence: TGTGCCAGCAGTTTACAGGGAGATTTACTGCAAGAGACCCAGTACTTC.

This clone was recorded a few times. This chain uses TRBV5-5 with TRBJ2-3, with 9 bases matching TRBD1. This CDR3 is built from 14 residues. Germline CDR1 and CDR2: SGHKS and YYEKEE (reference sequence). Unmatched junction bases numbered 1, after V lost 0 bases and J lost 5 bases. The CDR3 DNA follows: TGTGCCAGCAGCTTGGGACAGGGGGTAGATACGCAGTATTTT. Translated, it gives CASSLGQGVDTQYF.

The chain recombines TRBV11-1 with TRBJ1-2, with D unclear. The CDR3 totals 16 residues. Trimming removed 5 bases from V and 4 bases from J, with 20 bases in between. Germline-derived CDR1 and CDR2 are SGHAT and FQDESV (reference sequence). CDR3 sequence (DNA): TGTGCCAGCAGCCCCGAGGCAGGTCCGCCGCTCTATGGCTACACCTTC. It encodes CASSPEAGPPLYGYTF.

This rearrangement joins TRBV10-2 to TRBJ2-7; 9 bases fit TRBD2. The CDR3 loop spans 13 amino acids. V lost 6 bases to trimming and J lost 4 bases; unmatched junction nucleotides: 4. The V gene's germline CDR1 is WSHSY and CDR2 SAAADI. CDR3 sequence: CASSGSGSYEQYF. CDR3 DNA sequence: TGCGCCAGCAGCGGTAGCGGGAGTTACGAGCAGTACTTC.

This rearrangement joins TRBV30 to TRBJ2-1; possible D gene TRBD2, 7 bases. CDR3 length: 14 amino acids. V was shortened by 2 bases and J by 12 bases, with 20 bases between the two germline ends. The germline V gene has CDR1 GTSNPN and CDR2 SVGIG (reference sequence). CDR3 sequence (DNA): TGTGCCTGGAGTCGGGGGGCGGTCTCCGAAGGGCAGTTCTTC. It codes for CAWSRGAVSEGQFF. The variable domain in full, with the rest retrieved from reference TRBV30 and TRBJ2-1, is SQTIHQWPATLVQPVGSPLSLECTVEGTSNPNLYWYRQAAGRGLQLLFYSVGIGQISSEVPQNLSASRPQDRQFILSSKKLLLSDSGFYLCAWSRGAVSEGQFFGPGTRLTVL.

The genes are TRBV28 and TRBJ1-5; D not certain. CDR1 and CDR2 (germline): MDHEN, SYDVKM. V shed 7 bases and J shed 0 bases, with 7 bases lying between them. The CDR3 consists of 13 residues. The CDR3 loop reads CASIGNSNQPQHF. The CDR3 bases are TGTGCCAGCATAGGGAATAGCAATCAGCCCCAGCATTTT.

This clone has just one count. The V and J genes are TRBV7-9 and TRBJ1-2; weak D call: TRBD1 (6 bases). The CDR3 is 14 residues long. V lost 5 bases and J lost 3, with 13 bases in between. The germline V gene has CDR1 SEHNR and CDR2 FQNEAQ (reference sequence). The CDR3 region is CASSPGAGDYGYTF. As DNA, the CDR3 is TGTGCCAGCAGCCCAGGGGCGGGAGACTATGGCTACACCTTC.

The rearrangement links TRBV18 to TRBJ2-2; 13 positions agree with TRBD2. CDR1 and CDR2 (germline): KGHSH, LQKENI. J gave up 6 bases and V 3 bases, and 4 bases lay outside the gene matches. There are 16 residues in the CDR3. CDR3 in DNA: TGTGCCAGCTCACCCGGACTAGCGGGAGTAGCCGGGGAGCTGTTTTTT. It yields the protein CASSPGLAGVAGELFF.

This sequence joins TRBV6-1 and TRBJ1-1; D is unresolved. Germline V lookup: CDR1 MNHNS, CDR2 SASEGT. The CDR3 totals 13 residues. V shed 3 bases and J shed 1 base, with 6 bases lying between them. The CDR3 DNA reads as TGTGCCAGCAGTGACCGCGAGAACACTGAAGCTTTCTTT. As protein: CASSDRENTEAFF.

This chain links TRBV7-3 with TRBJ2-7; unclear D gene. The CDR3 covers 15 residues. V was cut by 0 bases and J by 2 bases, with 11 bases left in between. The germline V gene encodes CDR1 SGHTA and CDR2 FQGTGA. CDR3 sequence reads: CASSLTGLLTYEQYF. The DNA for the CDR3 is TGTGCCAGCAGCTTAACGGGCCTACTTACCTACGAGCAGTACTTC.

V usage is TRBV19 and J usage is TRBJ2-7; D is unresolved. This CDR3 has 11 amino acids. V was pared by 5 bases and J by 5 bases, with 7 bases between. Germline V gives CDR1 LNHDA, CDR2 SQIVND (reference sequence). CDR3 in amino acids: CASSRLNEQYF. The CDR3 coding sequence is TGTGCCAGTAGTCGACTTAACGAGCAGTACTTC.

The V and J genes are TRBV19 and TRBJ2-7; a possible D gene is TRBD2 (5 bases). Trimming left V 9 bases short and J 3 bases short, with 6 bases between. Germline V CDR1 and CDR2: LNHDA, SQIVND (reference sequence). The CDR3 is 10 residues long. DNA for the CDR3: TGTGCCAGCGGGGACTACGAGCAGTACTTC. Translated, it gives CASGDYEQYF.

This chain uses TRBV6-5 with TRBJ1-1, with D unresolved. The V end was cut by 5 bases, the J end by 4 bases, with 8 bases between. The CDR3 totals 12 residues. CDR1 and CDR2 (germline): MNHEY, SVGAGI. The CDR3 bases are TGTGCCAGCAGTAAAGCGGCCACTGAAGCTTTCTTT. This encodes CASSKAATEAFF.

The table lists this clone with a few counts. This chain links TRBV5-4 with TRBJ2-7, with TRBD2 matching 9 bases. Germline lookup yields CDR1 SGHNT and CDR2 YYREEE (reference sequence). V lost 4 bases, J lost 6 bases, and 5 bases stayed unmatched. The CDR3 loop spans 13 amino acids. The CDR3 DNA reads as TGTGCCAGCAGCCCTAGCGGGACCTTCGAGCAGTACTTC. Translating gives CASSPSGTFEQYF.

V is TRBV13 and J is TRBJ2-3; perhaps TRBD2 as D (6 bases). Trimming removed 2 bases from V and 2 bases from J, with 11 bases in between. CDR3 size: 15 residues. Looked up from germline, CDR1 is PRHDT and CDR2 is FYEKMQ (reference sequence). The CDR3 nucleotides are TGTGCCAGCAGCTTAATGAGACTAGACACAGATACGCAGTATTTT. Protein sequence: CASSLMRLDTDTQYF.

CDR3 loop: CASSLGTNYNEQFF. The CDR3 coding sequence is TGTGCCAGCAGCCTCGGGACTAACTACAATGAGCAGTTCTTC. The V gene is TRBV7-8, the J gene TRBJ2-1; 7 nucleotides line up with TRBD2. With 5 bases clipped from V and 3 bases from J, the junction kept 4 bases outside the gene matches. CDR3 length: 14 amino acids. Germline values: CDR1 SGHVS, CDR2 FQNEAQ.

V gene TRBV19 combines with J gene TRBJ2-2, with D tentatively TRBD1 (5 bases). Germline CDR1 reads LNHDA; CDR2 reads SQIVND (reference sequence). The CDR3 extends over 14 amino acids. The V end lost 4 bases, the J end lost 9 bases, and 15 bases lay between the germline ends. The CDR3 spells CASSTPGLGRELFF. The CDR3 DNA reads TGTGCCAGTAGTACCCCAGGGTTGGGGCGGGAGCTGTTTTTT.

The chain uses TRBV15 and TRBJ2-7; 14 bases are a match to TRBD2. From germline, CDR1 is LNHNV and CDR2 YYDKDF (reference sequence). J gave up 4 bases and V 5 bases, and 4 bases lay outside the gene matches. The CDR3 covers 15 residues. CDR3 bases: TGTGCCACCAGCGTAGGGACTAGCGGGAGTTACGAGCAGTACTTC. As protein: CATSVGTSGSYEQYF.

The V and J genes are TRBV28 and TRBJ2-2, with 9 bases identical to TRBD1. Germline V lookup: CDR1 MDHEN, CDR2 SYDVKM. This CDR3 has 19 residues. Germline trimming cut 1 base from V and 0 bases from J; bases unmatched to any gene: 9. CDR3 bases: TGTGCCAGCAGTTTATACAGGGGGCGAACGGGTACGAACACCGGGGAGCTGTTTTTT. Its translation is CASSLYRGRTGTNTGELFF.

This clone was recorded only once. The rearrangement joins TRBV7-8 to TRBJ2-5; the D is unclear. Germline assignment: CDR1 SGHVS and CDR2 FQNEAQ. There are 14 residues in the CDR3. V shed 5 bases and J shed 4 bases, with 14 bases lying between them. In DNA form, the CDR3 reads TGTGCCAGCAGCCCCGGTGAGGTTCGAGAGACCCAGTACTTC. This encodes CASSPGEVRETQYF.

This clone is medium-sized by share. The chain recombines TRBV19 with TRBJ2-7; 10 bases are a match to TRBD2. J gave up 3 bases and V 2 bases, and 4 bases lay outside the gene matches. There are 15 residues in the CDR3. The germline V gene has CDR1 LNHDA and CDR2 SQIVND (reference sequence). CDR3 DNA sequence: TGTGCCAGTAGTATAACTAGCGGGGACTACTACGAGCAGTACTTC. Translating it yields CASSITSGDYYEQYF.

V is TRBV29-1 and J is TRBJ2-1; D unclear. The ends were cut back, 2 bases at V and 1 base at J, with 9 bases in the middle. This CDR3 is built from 14 residues. The germline V gene encodes CDR1 SQVTM and CDR2 ANQGSEA. The CDR3 coding sequence is TGCAGCGTTGAATTGGGTCGGTCCTACAATGAGCAGTTCTTC. This encodes CSVELGRSYNEQFF.